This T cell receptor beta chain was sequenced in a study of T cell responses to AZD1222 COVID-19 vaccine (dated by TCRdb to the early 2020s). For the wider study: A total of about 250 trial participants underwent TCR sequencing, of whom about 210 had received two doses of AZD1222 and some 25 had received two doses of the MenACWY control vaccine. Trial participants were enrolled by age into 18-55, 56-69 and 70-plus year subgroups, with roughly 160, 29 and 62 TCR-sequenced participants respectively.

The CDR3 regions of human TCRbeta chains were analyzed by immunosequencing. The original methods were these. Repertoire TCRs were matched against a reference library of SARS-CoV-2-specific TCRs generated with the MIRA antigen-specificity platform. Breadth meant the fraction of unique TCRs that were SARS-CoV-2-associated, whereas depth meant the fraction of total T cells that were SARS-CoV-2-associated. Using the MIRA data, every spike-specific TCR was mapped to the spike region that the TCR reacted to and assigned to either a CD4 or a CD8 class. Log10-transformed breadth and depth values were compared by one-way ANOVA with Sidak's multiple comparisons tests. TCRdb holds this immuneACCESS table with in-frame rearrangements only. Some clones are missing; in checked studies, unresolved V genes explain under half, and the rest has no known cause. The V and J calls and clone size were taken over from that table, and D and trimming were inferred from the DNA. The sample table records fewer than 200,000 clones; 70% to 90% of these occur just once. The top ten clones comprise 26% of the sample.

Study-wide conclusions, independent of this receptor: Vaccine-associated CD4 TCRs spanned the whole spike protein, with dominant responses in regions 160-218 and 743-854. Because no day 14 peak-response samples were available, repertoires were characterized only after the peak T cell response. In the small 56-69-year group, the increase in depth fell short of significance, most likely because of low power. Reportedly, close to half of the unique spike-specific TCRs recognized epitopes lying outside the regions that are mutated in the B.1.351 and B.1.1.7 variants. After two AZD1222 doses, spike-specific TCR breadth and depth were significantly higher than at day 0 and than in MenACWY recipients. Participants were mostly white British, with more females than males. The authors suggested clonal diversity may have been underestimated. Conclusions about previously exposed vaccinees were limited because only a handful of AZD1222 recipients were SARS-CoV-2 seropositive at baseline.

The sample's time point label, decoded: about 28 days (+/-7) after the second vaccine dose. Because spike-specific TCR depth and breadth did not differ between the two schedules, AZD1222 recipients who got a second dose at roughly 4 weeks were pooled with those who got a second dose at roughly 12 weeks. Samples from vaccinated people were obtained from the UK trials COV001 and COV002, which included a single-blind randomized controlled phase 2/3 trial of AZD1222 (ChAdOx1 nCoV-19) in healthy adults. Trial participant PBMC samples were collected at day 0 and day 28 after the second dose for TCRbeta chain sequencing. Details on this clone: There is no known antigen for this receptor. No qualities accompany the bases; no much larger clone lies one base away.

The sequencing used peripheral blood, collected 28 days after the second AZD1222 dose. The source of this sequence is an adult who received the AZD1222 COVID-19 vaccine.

The CDR3 protein sequence reads: CASSVGGGEKLFF. The nucleotide sequence reads as follows: TGTGCCAGCAGCGTTGGCGGAGGGGAAAAACTGTTTTTT. The chain couples TRBV9 to TRBJ1-4; too little of a D gene remains to name it. CDR1 and CDR2 (SGDLS, YYNGEE) derive from the germline V gene. Deletion took 2 bases off V and 8 bases off J, with a span of 10 bases between the germline ends. The CDR3 holds 13 amino acids from the cysteine to the phenylalanine. This entry keeps only the CDR3 DNA: 39 bases, framed from base 1.